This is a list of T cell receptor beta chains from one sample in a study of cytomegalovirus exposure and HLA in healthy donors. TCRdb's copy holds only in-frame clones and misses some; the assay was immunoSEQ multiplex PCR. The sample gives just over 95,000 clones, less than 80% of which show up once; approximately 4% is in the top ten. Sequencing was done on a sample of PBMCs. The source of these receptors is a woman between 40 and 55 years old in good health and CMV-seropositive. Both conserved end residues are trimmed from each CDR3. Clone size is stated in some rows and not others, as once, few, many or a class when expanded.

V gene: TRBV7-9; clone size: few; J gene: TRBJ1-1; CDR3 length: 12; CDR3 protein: ASSLYGRETEAF
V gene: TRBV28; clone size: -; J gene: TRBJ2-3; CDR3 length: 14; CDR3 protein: ASSLVQGVNTDTQY
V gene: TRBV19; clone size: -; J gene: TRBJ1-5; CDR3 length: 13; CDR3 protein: ASSIEGKGNQPQH
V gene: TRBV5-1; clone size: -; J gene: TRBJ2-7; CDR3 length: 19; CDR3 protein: ASSLEVGTGGPRKLVYEQY
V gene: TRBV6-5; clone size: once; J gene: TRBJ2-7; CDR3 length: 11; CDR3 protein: ASSGDLSYEQY
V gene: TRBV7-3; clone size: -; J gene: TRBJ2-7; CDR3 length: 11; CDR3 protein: ASSLGTTYEQY
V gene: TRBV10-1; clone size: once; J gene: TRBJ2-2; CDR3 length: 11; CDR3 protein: ASSAEGTGELL
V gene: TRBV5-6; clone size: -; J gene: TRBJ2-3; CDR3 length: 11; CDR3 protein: ASSLGGPDTQY
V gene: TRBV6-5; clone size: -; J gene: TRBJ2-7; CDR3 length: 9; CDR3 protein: ASSSTYEQY
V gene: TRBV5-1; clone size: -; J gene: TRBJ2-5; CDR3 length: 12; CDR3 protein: ASSLDRVQETQY
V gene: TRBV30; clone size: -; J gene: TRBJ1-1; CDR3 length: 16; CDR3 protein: AWSPSKSRGRGGTEAF
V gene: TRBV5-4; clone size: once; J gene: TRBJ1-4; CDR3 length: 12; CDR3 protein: ASSLGGQNEKLF
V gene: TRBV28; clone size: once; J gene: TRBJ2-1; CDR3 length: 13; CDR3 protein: ASSPAGVSRNEQF
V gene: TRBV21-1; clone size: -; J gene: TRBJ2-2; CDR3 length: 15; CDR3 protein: ASSRGPSGTNTGELF
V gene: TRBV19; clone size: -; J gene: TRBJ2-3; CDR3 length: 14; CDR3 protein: ASSIAGTSGADTQY
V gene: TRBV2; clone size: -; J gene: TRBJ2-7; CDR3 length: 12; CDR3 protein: ASRLASGPYEQY
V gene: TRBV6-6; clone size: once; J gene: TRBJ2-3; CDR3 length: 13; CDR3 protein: ASSYVGGSWDTQY
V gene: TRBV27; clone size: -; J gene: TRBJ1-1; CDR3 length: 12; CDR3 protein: ASSLVQTGTEAF
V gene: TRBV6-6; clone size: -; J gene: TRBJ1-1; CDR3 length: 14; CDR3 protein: ASRKTGTLLNTEAF
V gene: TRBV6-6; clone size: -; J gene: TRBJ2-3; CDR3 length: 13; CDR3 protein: ASSKGQGGADTQY
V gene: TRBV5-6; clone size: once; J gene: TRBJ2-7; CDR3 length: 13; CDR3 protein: ASSLKGLADLEQY
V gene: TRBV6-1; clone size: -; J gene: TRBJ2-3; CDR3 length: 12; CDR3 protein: ASSEGVASGPQY
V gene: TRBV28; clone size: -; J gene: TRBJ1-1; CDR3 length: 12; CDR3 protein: ASREGRSLAEAF
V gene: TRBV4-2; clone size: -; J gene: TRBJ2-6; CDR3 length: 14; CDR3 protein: ASSQGKLFGANVLT
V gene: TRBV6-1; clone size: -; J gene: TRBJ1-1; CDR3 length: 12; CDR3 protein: ASSAQFLDTEAF
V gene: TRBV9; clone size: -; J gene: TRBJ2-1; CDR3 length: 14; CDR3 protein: ASSLWDRGSYNEQF
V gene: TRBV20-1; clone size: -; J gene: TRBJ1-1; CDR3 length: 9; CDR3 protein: SASSGGRAF
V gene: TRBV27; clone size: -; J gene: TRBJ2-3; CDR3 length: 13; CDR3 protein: ASSSLADYTDTQY
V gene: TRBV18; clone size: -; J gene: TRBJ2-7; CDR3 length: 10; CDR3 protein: ASSPQGSSKH
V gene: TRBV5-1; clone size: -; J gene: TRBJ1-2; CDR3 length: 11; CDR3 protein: ASGQGSGYGYT
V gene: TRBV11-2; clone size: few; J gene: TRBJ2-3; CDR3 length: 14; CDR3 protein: ASSYGQGGGTDTQY
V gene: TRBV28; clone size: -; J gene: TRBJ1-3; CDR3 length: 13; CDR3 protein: ASSTTGSRGNTIY
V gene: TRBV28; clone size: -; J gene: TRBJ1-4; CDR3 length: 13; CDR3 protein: ASSLFDRGPEKLF
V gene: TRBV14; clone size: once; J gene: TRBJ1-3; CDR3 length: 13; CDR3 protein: ASSPGSSSGNTIY
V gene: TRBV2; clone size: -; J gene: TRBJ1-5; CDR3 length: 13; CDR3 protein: ASRDRVGGNQPQH
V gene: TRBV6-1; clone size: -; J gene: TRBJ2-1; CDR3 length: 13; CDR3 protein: ASSETLEPYNEQF
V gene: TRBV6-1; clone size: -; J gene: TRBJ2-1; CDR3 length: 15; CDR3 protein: ASSEDGYAGGINEQF
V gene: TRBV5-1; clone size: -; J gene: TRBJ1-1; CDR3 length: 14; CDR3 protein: ASRTGGWGMNTEAF
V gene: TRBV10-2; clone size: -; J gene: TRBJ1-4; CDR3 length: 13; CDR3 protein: ASRPNEGANEKLF
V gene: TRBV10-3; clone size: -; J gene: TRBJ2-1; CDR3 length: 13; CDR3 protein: AISAGLGSYNEQF
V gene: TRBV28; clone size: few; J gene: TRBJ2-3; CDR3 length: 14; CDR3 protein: ASSSSGTYRTDTQY
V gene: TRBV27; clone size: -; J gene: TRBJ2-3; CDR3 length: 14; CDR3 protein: ASSLSTRESGDTQY